The clone carrying this T cell receptor (beta chain) was found a few times. This sample is drawn from a study of blood T cell repertoires in COVID-19. The overall study: Both acute and convalescent COVID-19 samples were obtained from the United States, Italy and Spain. PBMCs, B-cell-depleted T cells, or T cells were the source of the cDNA or gDNA that made up the material.

The CDR3 totals 13 residues. Germline loops: CDR1 LGHDT, CDR2 YNNKEL (reference sequence). V was cut by 2 bases and J by 7 bases, with 6 bases left in between. How the authors handled the data: Amplification of reference gene primers was used by the study to estimate nucleated cell counts. Profiling relied on immunoSEQ multiplex PCR, and the TCRdb table lists in-frame clones only, not all of them. That table furnishes V, J and clone size, whereas the DNA furnished D and trimming. The data show 250,000 to 300,000 clones, 70% to 90% seen once. This sequence was found in a man aged 18 to 29 with active or convalescent COVID-19. The specimen was peripheral blood. This sequence joins TRBV3-1 (or the pseudogene TRBV3-2) and TRBJ1-6; D is undetermined. In nucleotides, the CDR3 is TGTGCCAGCAGCCAAACTCCGAATTCACCCCTCCACTTT. Protein sequence: CASSQTPNSPLHF.